A selection of T cell receptor beta chains follows, all from one sample in a study of T cell repertoires in cytomegalovirus infection. In TCRdb, the reads were re-called with MiXCR into one record per CDR3 protein. The sample carries 700,000 to 850,000 distinct CDR3 sequences, approximately 29% recorded once. The antigens for these receptors are not known. Sample: cultured CD8+ T cells from PBMCs, taken from culture after CMV antigen stimulation. These receptor sequences come from a human donor in good health (CMV status not recorded). Some clones in this sample may be carry-over from other donors' samples. The CDR3 runs from the conserved cysteine through the conserved F or W. Each record gives: J gene, V gene, clone size, D gene, CDR3 protein, CDR3 DNA. The D gene is left open where the match is weak. Rows give clone size only sometimes, using once, few, many, or a class for an expanded clone.

j_gene: TRBJ1-1
v_gene: TRBV20-1
abundance: few
d_gene: -
CDR3aa: CSARAHLVAGNTEAFF
CDR3nt: TGCAGTGCTAGAGCCCACCTGGTGGCGGGGAACACTGAAGCTTTCTTT

j_gene: TRBJ2-7
v_gene: TRBV12-3/TRBV12-4
abundance: few
d_gene: TRBD1
CDR3aa: CASSSRGDRGYEQYF
CDR3nt: TGTGCCAGCAGTTCCCGGGGGGACAGGGGCTACGAGCAGTACTTC

j_gene: TRBJ2-1
v_gene: TRBV20-1
abundance: -
d_gene: -
CDR3aa: CSATESHNEQFF
CDR3nt: TGCAGTGCTACCGAGAGCCACAATGAGCAGTTCTTC

j_gene: TRBJ2-1
v_gene: TRBV6-1
abundance: -
d_gene: -
CDR3aa: CASSERNQDYAHLGEQFF
CDR3nt: TGTGCCAGCAGTGAACGAAACCAGGACTACGCCCATTTGGGTGAGCAGTTCTTC

j_gene: TRBJ2-2
v_gene: TRBV4-1
abundance: -
d_gene: -
CDR3aa: CASSQGALLGELFF
CDR3nt: TGCGCCAGCAGCCAAGGGGCCCTCCTCGGGGAGCTGTTTTTT

j_gene: TRBJ1-1
v_gene: TRBV6-5
abundance: -
d_gene: TRBD1
CDR3aa: CASSYFGTGDGPGAFF
CDR3nt: TGTGCCAGCAGTTACTTTGGGACAGGGGATGGGCCTGGGGCTTTCTTT

j_gene: TRBJ1-2
v_gene: TRBV7-8
abundance: -
d_gene: -
CDR3aa: CVSSNLKAAGYTF
CDR3nt: TGTGTCAGCAGCAACCTGAAGGCGGCGGGCTACACCTTC

j_gene: TRBJ2-5
v_gene: TRBV24-1
abundance: -
d_gene: TRBD1
CDR3aa: CATSDLSTGEQETQYF
CDR3nt: TGTGCCACCAGTGATCTCTCGACAGGGGAACAAGAGACCCAGTACTTC

j_gene: TRBJ2-3
v_gene: TRBV7-2
abundance: few
d_gene: -
CDR3aa: CASSFGGLRTDTQYF
CDR3nt: TGTGCCAGCAGCTTTGGGGGGCTCCGCACAGATACGCAGTATTTT

j_gene: TRBJ2-3
v_gene: TRBV7-7
abundance: -
d_gene: -
CDR3aa: CASSLGGWDTQYF
CDR3nt: TGTGCTAGCAGCTTAGGAGGCTGGGATACGCAGTATTTT

j_gene: TRBJ2-5
v_gene: TRBV25-1
abundance: -
d_gene: TRBD1
CDR3aa: CASSVAGGYETQYF
CDR3nt: TGTGCCAGCAGTGTAGCAGGGGGTTACGAGACCCAGTACTTC

j_gene: TRBJ2-3
v_gene: TRBV6-1
abundance: -
d_gene: TRBD2
CDR3aa: CASSDKRGWDTQYF
CDR3nt: TGTGCCAGCAGTGACAAGCGGGGCTGGGATACGCAGTATTTT

j_gene: TRBJ1-2
v_gene: TRBV6-5
abundance: -
d_gene: -
CDR3aa: CGVWRAGNYGYTF
CDR3nt: TGTGGAGTTTGGAGGGCGGGTAATTATGGCTACACCTTC

j_gene: TRBJ1-1
v_gene: TRBV14
abundance: -
d_gene: -
CDR3aa: CASSQDGLNTEGLSEAFF
CDR3nt: TGTGCCAGCAGCCAAGATGGTCTGAACACTGAAGGTTTATCTGAAGCTTTCTTT

j_gene: TRBJ2-7
v_gene: TRBV4-2
abundance: -
d_gene: -
CDR3aa: CASSPGGPGVEQYF
CDR3nt: TGTGCCAGCAGCCCCGGGGGGCCTGGAGTCGAGCAGTACTTC

j_gene: TRBJ1-1
v_gene: TRBV6-1
abundance: few
d_gene: TRBD1
CDR3aa: CASSEGDRVVAFF
CDR3nt: TGTGCCAGCAGTGAAGGGGACAGGGTGGTGGCTTTCTTT

j_gene: TRBJ2-1
v_gene: TRBV4-3
abundance: -
d_gene: -
CDR3aa: CASSQDEGWDEQFF
CDR3nt: TGCGCCAGCAGCCAAGACGAGGGTTGGGATGAGCAGTTCTTC

j_gene: TRBJ1-4
v_gene: TRBV5-4
abundance: few
d_gene: -
CDR3aa: CASSLYGGDEKLFF
CDR3nt: TGTGCCAGCAGCTTGTACGGAGGGGATGAAAAACTGTTTTTT

j_gene: TRBJ2-1
v_gene: TRBV19
abundance: -
d_gene: -
CDR3aa: CASSIDRAEQFF
CDR3nt: TGTGCCAGTAGTATAGACAGGGCCGAGCAGTTCTTC

j_gene: TRBJ2-2
v_gene: TRBV4-3
abundance: few
d_gene: -
CDR3aa: CASSQDRNTDRLRAGELFF
CDR3nt: TGCGCCAGCAGCCAAGATCGTAATACCGACAGGTTACGGGCCGGGGAGCTGTTTTTT

j_gene: TRBJ2-3
v_gene: TRBV7-9
abundance: -
d_gene: TRBD1
CDR3aa: CASSSEILRDRPNTDTQYF
CDR3nt: TGTGCCAGCAGCTCGGAGATTCTTAGGGACAGGCCCAACACAGATACGCAGTATTTT

j_gene: TRBJ1-5
v_gene: TRBV24-1
abundance: -
d_gene: -
CDR3aa: CATSDGGANQPQHF
CDR3nt: TGTGCCACCAGTGATGGGGGGGCCAATCAGCCCCAGCATTTT

j_gene: TRBJ1-2
v_gene: TRBV7-2
abundance: many
d_gene: TRBD1
CDR3aa: CASSLDWGQGAMPHGYTF
CDR3nt: TGTGCCAGCAGCTTAGACTGGGGACAGGGGGCGATGCCACATGGCTACACCTTC

j_gene: TRBJ2-1
v_gene: TRBV4-3
abundance: few
d_gene: TRBD2
CDR3aa: CASSQDIPGLAGPYNEQFF
CDR3nt: TGCGCCAGCAGCCAAGATATCCCCGGACTAGCGGGGCCCTACAATGAGCAGTTCTTC

j_gene: TRBJ1-5
v_gene: TRBV7-8
abundance: few
d_gene: -
CDR3aa: CASSLGSGTSNQPQHF
CDR3nt: TGTGCCAGCAGCTTAGGGTCAGGGACAAGCAATCAGCCCCAGCATTTT

j_gene: TRBJ1-4
v_gene: TRBV5-6
abundance: few
d_gene: TRBD1
CDR3aa: CASSPRDRVIEKLFF
CDR3nt: TGTGCCAGCAGCCCCCGGGACAGGGTAATTGAAAAACTGTTTTTT

j_gene: TRBJ1-2
v_gene: TRBV6-6
abundance: few
d_gene: TRBD1
CDR3aa: CASSYSATGTGTNYGYTF
CDR3nt: TGTGCCAGCAGTTACTCAGCGACCGGGACAGGGACTAACTATGGCTACACCTTC

j_gene: TRBJ2-3
v_gene: TRBV9
abundance: -
d_gene: TRBD2
CDR3aa: CASSPRQRGSTDTQYF
CDR3nt: TGTGCCAGCAGCCCCCGACAGCGGGGGAGCACAGATACGCAGTATTTT

j_gene: TRBJ1-1
v_gene: TRBV7-6
abundance: -
d_gene: -
CDR3aa: CASSLSTGGFTEAFF
CDR3nt: TGTGCCAGCAGCTTATCGACGGGCGGGTTCACTGAAGCTTTCTTT

j_gene: TRBJ2-7
v_gene: TRBV10-3
abundance: -
d_gene: -
CDR3aa: CAISDPGQYPTRGEQYF
CDR3nt: TGTGCCATCAGTGACCCGGGACAGTACCCTACGCGGGGCGAGCAGTACTTC

j_gene: TRBJ1-1
v_gene: TRBV11-2
abundance: -
d_gene: TRBD1
CDR3aa: CASSLHQGAVVAFF
CDR3nt: TGTGCCAGCAGCTTACATCAGGGGGCGGTTGTAGCTTTCTTT

j_gene: TRBJ2-5
v_gene: TRBV6-5
abundance: -
d_gene: TRBD2
CDR3aa: CASRLAGGHGTQYF
CDR3nt: TGTGCCAGCAGGCTAGCGGGGGGGCACGGGACCCAGTACTTC

j_gene: TRBJ1-6
v_gene: TRBV7-9
abundance: few
d_gene: -
CDR3aa: CASSSDSPLHF
CDR3nt: TGTGCCAGCAGCTCAGATTCACCCCTCCACTTT

j_gene: TRBJ2-1
v_gene: TRBV7-9
abundance: -
d_gene: -
CDR3aa: CASSPPHALQGGYNEQFF
CDR3nt: TGTGCCAGCAGCCCCCCCCACGCGTTGCAGGGCGGGTACAATGAGCAGTTCTTC

j_gene: TRBJ2-1
v_gene: TRBV7-9
abundance: -
d_gene: -
CDR3aa: CASSLGGLLAYNEQFF
CDR3nt: TGTGCCAGCAGCTTAGGAGGGCTGCTGGCCTACAATGAGCAGTTCTTC

j_gene: TRBJ2-3
v_gene: TRBV12-3/TRBV12-4
abundance: -
d_gene: -
CDR3aa: CASSSRTETSTDTQYF
CDR3nt: TGTGCCAGCAGTTCAAGGACAGAAACTAGCACAGATACGCAGTATTTT

j_gene: TRBJ1-1
v_gene: TRBV6-8
abundance: -
d_gene: -
CDR3aa: CASSYPLTEAFF
CDR3nt: TGTGCCAGCAGTTACCCTCTCACTGAAGCTTTCTTT